The 9 T cell receptor beta chains reported below all come from one sample, sequenced in a study of Siglec-9 on CD8 T cells in melanoma. Clones were sequenced by immunoSEQ multiplex PCR, and TCRdb holds only the in-frame ones, with some missing. The data show 29,000 or so clones, less than 85% seen once. The sequenced sample was Siglec-9- CD8+ T cells sorted from blood. These receptors all stem from a human donor in good health.

The gene calls are TRBV19 and TRBJ1-1; 7 nucleotides align to TRBD1. This CDR3 region has 14 residues. Germline CDR1 and CDR2: LNHDA and SQIVND (reference sequence). The trim removed 5 bases at V and 4 bases at J, leaving 7 bases unmatched. As DNA, the CDR3 is TGTGCCAGTAGTCCGACAGGGCTCGGCACTGAAGCTTTCTTT. It specifies CASSPTGLGTEAFF.

The chain uses TRBV27 and TRBJ1-2; TRBD1 agrees at 7 bases. Germline loops: CDR1 MNHEY, CDR2 SMNVEV (reference sequence). The CDR3 loop spans 14 amino acids. The V and J ends lost 5 bases and 5 bases, in that order; junction bases with no gene match: 8. CDR3 loop: CASSDTGESYGYTF. The CDR3 bases are TGTGCCAGCAGTGACACAGGGGAATCGTATGGCTACACCTTC.

V usage is TRBV10-2 and J usage is TRBJ1-5; tentatively, D is TRBD1 (6 bases). This CDR3 spans 15 amino acids. Germline V lookup: CDR1 WSHSY, CDR2 SAAADI. V was pared by 0 bases and J by 0 bases, with 6 bases between. The CDR3 protein is CASSESGASNQPQHF. The CDR3 nucleotides are TGCGCCAGCAGTGAGTCGGGGGCTAGCAATCAGCCCCAGCATTTT.

The chain is built from TRBV2 and TRBJ2-7; the D gene is possibly TRBD1 (5 bases). Germline loops: CDR1 SNHLY, CDR2 FYNNEI. The V gene lost 0 bases and the J gene lost 4 bases, with 10 bases spanning the gap. CDR3 length equals 14 residues. The CDR3 coding sequence is TGTGCCAGCAGTGAAGCAGGACAAACTTACGAGCAGTACGTC. This encodes CASSEAGQTYEQYV.

The chain employs TRBV4-1 and TRBJ2-1; D ambiguous. The CDR3 consists of 12 residues. The germline CDR1 and CDR2 sequences are MGHRA and YSYEKL. V lost 2 bases and J lost 13, with 12 bases in between. The CDR3 loop reads CASSQILERQFF. The CDR3 DNA follows: TGCGCCAGCAGCCAAATACTCGAGCGACAGTTCTTC.

J is TRBJ1-1 and V is TRBV27; TRBD1 might be the D (5 bases). Germline V gene data show CDR1 as MNHEY and CDR2 as SMNVEV (reference sequence). The ends were cut back, 7 bases at V and 1 base at J, with 10 bases in the middle. The CDR3 runs 13 residues. CDR3 residues: CASTRDRNTEAFF. The CDR3, as DNA: TGTGCCAGCACCAGAGACAGGAACACTGAAGCTTTCTTT.

The rearrangement uses TRBV12-5 and TRBJ2-2; 8 bases line up with TRBD2. The germline V gene has CDR1 LGHNT and CDR2 FRNRAP. The CDR3 runs to 16 residues. J was trimmed by 0 bases and V by 3 bases; bases with no gene match: 3. CDR3 bases: TGTGCTAGTGGTTTTTTAGCGGGGCCGAACACCGGGGAGCTGTTTTTT. This sequence encodes CASGFLAGPNTGELFF.

V is TRBV4-1 and J is TRBJ1-5; TRBD1 aligns across 9 bases. The CDR3 consists of 16 residues. The germline CDR1 and CDR2 sequences are MGHRA and YSYEKL. V lost 1 base to trimming and J lost 1 base; unmatched junction nucleotides: 2. Here the CDR3 DNA reads TGCGCCAGCAGCCAAGGGGACAGGGCGAGCAATCAGCCCCAGCATTTT. Translation: CASSQGDRASNQPQHF.

In its sample, this clone was seen a few times. The genes are TRBV15 and TRBJ1-1, with TRBD1 identical over 9 bases. The V segment lost 5 bases and the J segment 5 bases; nucleotides outside the gene matches: 6. Germline V gene sequence: CDR1 LNHNV, CDR2 YYDKDF (reference sequence). This CDR3 comprises 14 residues. For the CDR3, the DNA is TGTGCCACCAGCCTCCGGACAGGGGAGACTGAAGCTTTCTTT. Its translation: CATSLRTGETEAFF.